The clone carrying this T cell receptor beta chain came up a few times. V was cut by 2 bases and J by 10 bases, with 16 bases left in between. The CDR3 spans 15 residues. The germline gives CDR1 SGHRS, CDR2 YFSETQ. This entry is derived from a study of cytomegalovirus exposure and HLA in healthy donors. It was with 60 Vbeta and 13 Jbeta primers that the PCR ran. Assay: immunoSEQ multiplex PCR; the TCRdb copy retains only in-frame clones and omits some. The sample includes about 140,000 clones, less than 10% of them seen just once. Source material: PBMCs. The sequence was collected from a man aged 45-65 years in good health and CMV-seronegative. The chain employs TRBV5-1 and TRBJ1-6; D is unresolved. This CDR3 reads CASSFVSPEQSPLHF. In nucleotides, the CDR3 is TGCGCCAGCAGCTTCGTCAGCCCGGAGCAGTCACCCCTCCACTTT.